This TCR beta chain comes out of a study of molecular identifiers for immune sequencing clone quantification. On this clonotype itself: Antigen specificity is unknown.

TCR libraries were built in bulk with a published protocol and specific TCR primers. Each CDR3 protein gets one entry after TCRdb re-called the PCR reads with MiXCR. Altogether about half a million distinct CDR3 sequences are present, 20% to 25% being singletons, with the ten largest covering 0.84%. Whole-study results and caveats: Highly expanded clones may be undercounted when identical TCR molecules share barcodes.

Germline values: CDR1 SEHNR, CDR2 FQNEAQ (reference sequence). V dropped 5 bases and J dropped 2; count of bases not matched to a gene: 9. The CDR3 is made up of 16 amino acids. Researchers sorted naive CD8 T cells as cells that were CD8+CD4-CCR7+CD45RA+. The rearrangement uses TRBV7-9 and TRBJ2-5, with TRBD1 matching over 9 bases. The TCR originated in a human donor in good health. Some libraries in this study had Jurkat cell RNA spiked in. Material for sequencing was naive CD8+ T cells from blood, with Jurkat cell RNA spiked in. Subset: FACS-sorted CD8+CD4-CCR7+CD45RA+ naive T cells. The CDR3: CASSPPRDRAQETQYF. The CDR3 region has the DNA TGTGCCAGCAGCCCCCCCCGGGACAGGGCACAAGAGACCCAGTACTTC.